This TCR beta chain was recovered during a study of CD8+ T cells in alopecia areata. Overall study results and limits: Possibly as an HLA-related effect, TCR sharing across patients appeared less clear than in mice. It was lesional scalp, especially alopecia totalis/universalis, that showed higher clonality than normal scalp. Among the cells sequenced in scalp samples are also the resident alphabeta T cells of normal skin.

In regard to this clone: Its antigen is not identified.

Trimming took 3 bases from V and 1 from J; bases not matched to a gene: 3. This CDR3 comprises 14 residues. Germline values: CDR1 SQVTM, CDR2 ANQGSEA. Investigators isolated RNA and reverse transcribed it into cDNA to act as the sequencing template. The table came from immunoSEQ multiplex PCR; TCRdb's copy has only in-frame clones and leaves some out. The sample yields more than 95,000 clones, approximately 52% seen once. T lymphocytes (CD4+ and CD8+) were sorted from PBMCs. The clonotype originates from a human donor in good health. The chain recombines TRBV29-1 with TRBJ2-5; 9 bases are shared with TRBD1. Sequenced sample: CD4+ T cells sorted from blood. CDR3 in DNA: TGCAGCGTTGAGGCACAGGGGGCCCAAGAGACCCAGTACTTC. Protein sequence: CSVEAQGAQETQYF. Full variable domain (outside the CDR3, taken from reference TRBV29-1 and TRBJ2-5): SAVISQKPSRDICQRGTSLTIQCQVDSQVTMMFWYRQQPGQSLTLIATANQGSEATYESGFVIDKFPISRPNLTFSTLTVSNMSPEDSSIYLCSVEAQGAQETQYFGPGTRLLVL.